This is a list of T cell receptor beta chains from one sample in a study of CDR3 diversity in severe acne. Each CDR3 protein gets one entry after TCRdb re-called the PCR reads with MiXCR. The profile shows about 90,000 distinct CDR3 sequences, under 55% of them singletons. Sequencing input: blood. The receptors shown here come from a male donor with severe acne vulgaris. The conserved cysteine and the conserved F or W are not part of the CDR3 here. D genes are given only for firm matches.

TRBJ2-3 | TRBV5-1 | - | ASSLDWSTDTQY
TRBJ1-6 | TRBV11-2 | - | ASSQLHRDSNSPLH
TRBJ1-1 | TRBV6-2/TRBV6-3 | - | ASSYKGPGTEAF
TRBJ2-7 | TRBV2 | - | ASTQGRQKQY
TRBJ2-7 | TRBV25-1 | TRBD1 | ASSLRDRPYEQY
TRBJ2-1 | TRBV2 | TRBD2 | ASKPGGGYNEQF
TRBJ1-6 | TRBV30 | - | AWSKGRRGNSPLH
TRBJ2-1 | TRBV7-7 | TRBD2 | ASSVGRGVMHNEQF
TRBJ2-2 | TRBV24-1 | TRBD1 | ATSDWDRGNTGELF
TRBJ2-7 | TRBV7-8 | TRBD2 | ASSLIGREGNDEQY
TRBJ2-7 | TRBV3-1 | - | ASSLIDRAYEQY
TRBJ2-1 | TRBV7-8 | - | ASSDRRADKTANEQF
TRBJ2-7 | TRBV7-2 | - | ASGRTGVYEQY
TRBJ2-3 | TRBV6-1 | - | ASRYYRGDTQY
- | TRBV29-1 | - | SVQTPDLAYNEQF
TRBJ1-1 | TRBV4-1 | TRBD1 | ASSQEQGMNTEAF
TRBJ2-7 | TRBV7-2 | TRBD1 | ASGWTGSYEQY
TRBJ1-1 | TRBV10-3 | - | AISAGGTPTEAF
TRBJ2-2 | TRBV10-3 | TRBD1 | ASSYFGTGGSNTGELF
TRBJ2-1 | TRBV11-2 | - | ASSFRAGWNNEQF
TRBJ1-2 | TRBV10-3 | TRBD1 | ASSPRTGVDYGYT
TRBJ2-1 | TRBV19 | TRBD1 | VSSLGQGYNEQF
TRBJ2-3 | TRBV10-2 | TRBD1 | ASSESGTGGVDTQY
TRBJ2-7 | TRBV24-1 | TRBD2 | ATSDLLAGEQY
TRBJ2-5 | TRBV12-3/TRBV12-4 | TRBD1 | ASSFPDRGETQY
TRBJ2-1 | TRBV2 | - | ASSVLETNVQF
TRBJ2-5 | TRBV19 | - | ASSISETQY
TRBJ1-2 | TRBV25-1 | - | ASSYGNGYT
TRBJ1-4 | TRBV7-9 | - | ASSLGASRKGKLF
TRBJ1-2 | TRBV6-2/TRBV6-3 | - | ASSYQRTIPSRGNGYT
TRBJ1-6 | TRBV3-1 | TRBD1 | ASSQLNRGRNSPLH
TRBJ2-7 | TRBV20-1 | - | SAAREYYEQY
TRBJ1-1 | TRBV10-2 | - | ASSESGRGTEAF
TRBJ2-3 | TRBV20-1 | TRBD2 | SARPGLVVDTQY
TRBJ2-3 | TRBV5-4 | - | ASSLVSSGDTQY
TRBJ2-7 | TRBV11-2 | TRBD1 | ASSLVQGVSYEQY
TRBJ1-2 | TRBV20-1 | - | SASSSYGYT
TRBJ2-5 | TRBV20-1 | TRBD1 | SARPDRGKETQY
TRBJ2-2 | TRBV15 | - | ATSRVLTENTGELF
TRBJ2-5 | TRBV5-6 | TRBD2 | ASSTRLAENQETQY
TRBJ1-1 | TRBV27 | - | ASSSSDSNTEAF